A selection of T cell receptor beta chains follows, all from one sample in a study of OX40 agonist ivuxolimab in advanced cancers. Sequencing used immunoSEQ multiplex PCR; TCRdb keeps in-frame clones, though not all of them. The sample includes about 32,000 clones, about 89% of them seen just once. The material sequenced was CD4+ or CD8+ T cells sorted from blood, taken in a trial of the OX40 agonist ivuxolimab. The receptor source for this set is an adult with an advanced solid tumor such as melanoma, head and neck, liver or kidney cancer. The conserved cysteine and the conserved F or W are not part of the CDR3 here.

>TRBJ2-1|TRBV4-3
ASSQGVSINFLNEQF
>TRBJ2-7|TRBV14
ASSHGRVSYEQY
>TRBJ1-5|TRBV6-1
ASSEALGTGGYQPQH
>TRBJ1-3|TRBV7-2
ASSEPPGRIVGNTIY
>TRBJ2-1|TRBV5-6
ASSTGTSAYNEQF
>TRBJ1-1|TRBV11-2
ASSFTGKWRTEAF
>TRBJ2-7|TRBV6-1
ASSEVRTSGNYEQY
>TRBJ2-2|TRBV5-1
ASNLAGSGVNTGELF
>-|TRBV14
ASSQDERPYYEQY
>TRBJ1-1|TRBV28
ASSLEGLMNTEAF
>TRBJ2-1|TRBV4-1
ASSLGRAENNEQF
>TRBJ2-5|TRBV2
AIITGQGASQY
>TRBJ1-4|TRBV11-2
ASSSSQGLDLDEKLF
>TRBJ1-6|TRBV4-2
ASSQDRGQGSSPLH
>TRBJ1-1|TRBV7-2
ASSLDWTAPNTEAF
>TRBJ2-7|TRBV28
ASSSRRRSSYEQY
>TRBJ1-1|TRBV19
ASSILRPNTEAF
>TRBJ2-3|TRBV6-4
ASSESSGGTDTQY
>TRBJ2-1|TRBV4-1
ASSQGVANEQF
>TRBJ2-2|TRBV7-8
ASSPLLAGPNTGELF
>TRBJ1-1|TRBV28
ASSLDGYSEAF
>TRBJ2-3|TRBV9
ASSGANFLF
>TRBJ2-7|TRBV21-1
ASYAGVVYEQY
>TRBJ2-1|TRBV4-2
ASSPLTSGGASYNEQF
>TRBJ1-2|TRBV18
ASSPSAGEFLSYGYT
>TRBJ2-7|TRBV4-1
ASSLSGEPEQY
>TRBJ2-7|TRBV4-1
ASSQDPVEGLAGLLGYEQY
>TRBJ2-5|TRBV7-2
ASSFLAPFPPQY
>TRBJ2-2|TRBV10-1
ASSESTDGNTGELF
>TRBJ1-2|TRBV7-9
ASSPPVSFYGYT
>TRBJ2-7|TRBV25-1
ASSGGAEQY
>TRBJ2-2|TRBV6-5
ASSYTATGELF